The 20 T cell receptor beta chains listed next were all sequenced from one sample in a study of blood T cell repertoires in COVID-19. Sequenced by immunoSEQ multiplex PCR; TCRdb stores in-frame clones only, minus some. The data contain 100,000 to 150,000 clones, roughly four fifths of them singletons. The sample comprised peripheral blood. These receptors all come from a woman in her forties or fifties with acute or convalescent COVID-19.

J is TRBJ2-3 and V is TRBV5-1, with D possibly TRBD2 on 5 matching bases. Germline V gives CDR1 SGHRS, CDR2 YFSETQ. This CDR3 has 14 amino acids. The V end was cut by 5 bases, the J end by 3 bases, with 13 bases between. The CDR3 DNA is TGCGCCAGCAGTTACTCGGGATCGACAGATACGCAGTATTTT. Its translation: CASSYSGSTDTQYF. Full variable domain (rest looked up from reference TRBV5-1 and TRBJ2-3): KAGVTQTPRYLIKTRGQQVTLSCSPISGHRSVSWYQQTPGQGLQFLFEYFSETQRNKGNFPGRFSGRQFSNSRSEMNVSTLELGDSALYLCASSYSGSTDTQYFGPGTRLTVL.

The J gene is TRBJ2-2, the V gene TRBV2; 7 positions agree with TRBD1. V gave up 6 bases and J gave up 6 bases; unmatched junction bases: 7. This CDR3 spans 14 amino acids. Per the germline V gene, CDR1 is SNHLY and CDR2 is FYNNEI. This CDR3 is CASRTTGVAGELFF. The CDR3 coding sequence is TGTGCCAGCAGGACAACAGGGGTCGCCGGGGAGCTGTTTTTT.

The V and J genes are TRBV9 and TRBJ2-1; 7 nucleotides line up with TRBD2. V shed 6 bases, J shed 0 bases, and the junction held 6 bases outside the gene matches. Germline CDR1 is SGDLS and CDR2 is YYNGEE. The length of the CDR3 is 15 residues. Here the CDR3 reads CASTPGGVSYNEQFF. Written as DNA, the CDR3 is TGTGCCAGCACCCCTGGGGGGGTCTCCTACAATGAGCAGTTCTTC.

A remark on this clone: The same CDR3 is also encoded by other DNA sequences in this sample. The genes are TRBV10-3 and TRBJ1-5; 8 bases fit TRBD1. The CDR3 has 14 residues. V trimming: 2 bases; J trimming: 5 bases; junction bases outside the gene matches: 2. Germline loops: CDR1 ENHRY, CDR2 SYGVKD. CDR3: CAISEDRGHQPQHF. The CDR3 bases are TGTGCCATCAGTGAGGACAGGGGACATCAGCCCCAGCATTTT.

V is TRBV4-2 and J is TRBJ2-3; 11 nucleotides align to TRBD2. The CDR3 runs to 15 residues. The germline V gene encodes CDR1 LGHNA and CDR2 YNFKEQ. The ends lost 2 bases at V and 5 bases at J; junction bases unmatched: 3. The CDR3 here is CASSQTSGRGDTQYF. The CDR3 region has the DNA TGTGCCAGCAGCCAAACTAGCGGGAGAGGAGATACGCAGTATTTT.

This sequence joins TRBV6-5 and TRBJ2-5; 8 nucleotides line up with TRBD2. Trimming at V came to 10 bases and at J to 3 bases, leaving 13 bases not matched to a gene. Germline CDR1 reads MNHEY; CDR2 reads SVGAGI. The CDR3 is 15 residues long. The CDR3 sequence: CATAHPGGREETQYF. The CDR3 DNA sequence: TGTGCCACCGCGCATCCGGGGGGGCGAGAAGAGACCCAGTACTTC.

This clone showed up just a few times. The chain uses TRBV6-6 and TRBJ2-7; 11 nucleotides line up with TRBD2. V was clipped by 6 bases and J by 4 bases; unmatched bases: 5. CDR1 MNHNY and CDR2 SVGAGI come from the germline V gene (reference sequence). This CDR3 comprises 14 residues. CDR3: CASRPGTSGYEQYF. As DNA, the CDR3 is TGTGCCAGCAGACCCGGGACTAGCGGTTACGAGCAGTACTTC.

V usage is TRBV6-1 and J usage is TRBJ1-4; no reliable D call. Trimming cost V 1 base and J 8 bases, with 17 bases left between them. The length of the CDR3 is 16 residues. Germline loops: CDR1 MNHNS, CDR2 SASEGT. The CDR3 coding sequence is TGTGCCAGCAGTGAAGGCTTGGTTTCCACTTGGGAAAAACTGTTTTTT. Its translation: CASSEGLVSTWEKLFF.

The chain is built from TRBV5-1 and TRBJ1-2; tentatively, D is TRBD1 (5 bases). Per the germline V gene, CDR1 is SGHRS and CDR2 is YFSETQ. The V gene lost 1 base and the J gene lost 8 bases, with 15 bases spanning the gap. This CDR3 spans 14 amino acids. CDR3 loop: CASSLIGTGNGYTF. In nucleotides, the CDR3 is TGCGCCAGCAGCTTGATAGGAACAGGCAACGGCTACACCTTC.

The genes are TRBV28 and TRBJ2-7; possible D gene TRBD1, 5 bases. V dropped 5 bases and J dropped 6 bases, with 11 bases sitting between them. Germline-derived CDR1 and CDR2 are MDHEN and SYDVKM. The CDR3 consists of 12 residues. The CDR3: CASSPQGFEQYF. The CDR3, as DNA: TGTGCCAGCAGTCCCCAGGGATTCGAGCAGTACTTC.

This chain joins TRBV5-1 and TRBJ1-1; possibly TRBD1 for D (6 bases). Germline V CDR1 and CDR2: SGHRS, YFSETQ. Trimming pared 4 bases from V and 2 bases from J, leaving 15 bases between. This CDR3 is built from 15 residues. CDR3: CASSPEQGINTEAFF. CDR3 in DNA: TGCGCCAGCAGCCCGGAACAGGGAATTAACACTGAAGCTTTCTTT. The variable domain in full, with the rest retrieved from reference TRBV5-1 and TRBJ1-1, is KAGVTQTPRYLIKTRGQQVTLSCSPISGHRSVSWYQQTPGQGLQFLFEYFSETQRNKGNFPGRFSGRQFSNSRSEMNVSTLELGDSALYLCASSPEQGINTEAFFGQGTRLTVV.

This clone was counted between two and nine times. This chain links TRBV6-6 with TRBJ1-4; D is ambiguous. CDR3 length equals 11 residues. Germline CDR1 reads MNHNY; CDR2 reads SVGAGI (reference sequence). V lost 9 bases and J 8 bases, leaving 10 bases between the germline ends. CDR3: CASTSIEKLFF. CDR3 sequence (DNA): TGTGCCAGTACGAGCATCGAAAAACTGTTTTTT.

The genes are TRBV5-4 and TRBJ2-7, with D possibly TRBD1 on 6 matching bases. The germline V gene has CDR1 SGHNT and CDR2 YYREEE (reference sequence). CDR3 length equals 17 residues. Trimming left V 0 bases short and J 4 bases short, with 20 bases between. CDR3 in amino acids: CASSLGGIPGDYYEQYF. CDR3 nucleotide sequence: TGTGCCAGCAGCTTGGGTGGTATACCAGGGGATTATTACGAGCAGTACTTC.

This chain uses TRBV19 with TRBJ1-1, with a possible D match to TRBD1 (6 bases). CDR3 length: 14 residues. V lost 4 bases, J lost 2 bases, and 11 bases lay in between. Germline assignment: CDR1 LNHDA and CDR2 SQIVND (reference sequence). The CDR3 is CASSTDSRNTEAFF. The CDR3 DNA reads TGTGCCAGTAGTACGGACAGCCGTAACACTGAAGCTTTCTTT.

This clone has more than one count but fewer than ten. V usage is TRBV19 and J usage is TRBJ2-6, with 7 positions matching TRBD1. The V and J ends lost 4 bases and 0 bases, in that order; junction bases with no gene match: 3. Germline V CDR1 and CDR2: LNHDA, SQIVND (reference sequence). This CDR3 is 16 amino acids long. The CDR3 nucleotides read TGTGCCAGTAGTACGGACAGGAGCTCTGGGGCCAACGTCCTGACTTTC. Encoded protein: CASSTDRSSGANVLTF.

The V call is TRBV28, the J call TRBJ1-2; maybe TRBD1 (5 bases). The CDR3 consists of 16 residues. Per the germline V gene, CDR1 is MDHEN and CDR2 is SYDVKM. V was pared by 7 bases and J by 4 bases, with 22 bases between. This CDR3 is CASTSRAYRYIYGYTF. The DNA for the CDR3 is TGTGCCAGCACCTCACGGGCCTACAGGTATATCTATGGCTACACCTTC.

J is TRBJ1-3 and V is TRBV7-9; D is unresolved. This CDR3 comprises 16 residues. Trimming pared 0 bases from V and 0 bases from J, leaving 9 bases between. Germline V gives CDR1 SEHNR, CDR2 FQNEAQ (reference sequence). Here the CDR3 DNA reads TGTGCCAGCAGCTTAGCGGGCCCGGTCTCTGGAAACACCATATATTTT. It encodes CASSLAGPVSGNTIYF.

The chain uses TRBV9 and TRBJ1-3; the D is unclear. V was trimmed by 4 bases and J by 8 bases, leaving 16 bases between them. CDR3 length equals 14 residues. Germline values: CDR1 SGDLS, CDR2 YYNGEE. The CDR3 here is CASSPRVQEDTIYF. The CDR3 DNA reads as TGTGCCAGCAGCCCCCGGGTCCAGGAGGACACCATATATTTT. Together with reference TRBV9 and TRBJ1-3, the CDR3 gives the full variable domain: DSGVTQTPKHLITATGQRVTLRCSPRSGDLSVYWYQQSLDQGLQFLIQYYNGEERAKGNILERFSAQQFPDLHSELNLSSLELGDSALYFCASSPRVQEDTIYFGEGSWLTVV.

This sequence joins TRBV5-8 and TRBJ2-1; 10 bases align to TRBD2. This CDR3 has 16 residues. With 6 bases clipped from V and 0 bases from J, the junction kept 6 bases outside the gene matches. CDR1 and CDR2 from the germline V gene are SGHTS and YDEGEE. DNA for the CDR3: TGTGCCAGCAACCTAGCGGGAGTTTACTCCTACAATGAGCAGTTCTTC. Translating gives CASNLAGVYSYNEQFF.

The sample holds a few counts of this clone. This sequence joins TRBV5-1 and TRBJ2-1; TRBD2 aligns across 7 bases. CDR3 length equals 14 residues. Germline V gives CDR1 SGHRS, CDR2 YFSETQ. V was pared by 4 bases and J by 4 bases, with 5 bases of the junction left unmatched. The CDR3 loop reads CASSVSSGYNEQFF. The CDR3 DNA sequence: TGCGCCAGCAGCGTGTCTAGCGGATACAATGAGCAGTTCTTC.